Sequencing of this T cell receptor (beta chain) was carried out in a study of blood T cell repertoires in COVID-19. The overall study: Material from acute and convalescent COVID-19 was sourced from the United States, Italy and Spain. T cells, B-cell-depleted T cells, or PBMCs provided the cDNA or gDNA that served as material.

CDR3 size: 17 residues. V lost 3 bases and J lost 2; bases outside the gene matches: 10. Germline-derived CDR1 and CDR2 are SGHAT and FQNNGV. This clone was seen only a few times. Here immunoSEQ multiplex PCR was the method, and the copy in TCRdb shows in-frame clones only, minus some. Of roughly 140,000 clones detected, roughly 80% appear once; the ten largest clones hold about 9%. The J gene is TRBJ2-1, the V gene TRBV11-2; 7 nucleotides align to TRBD2. The TCR was taken from a man between 50 and 59 years old with active or convalescent COVID-19. Sample: peripheral blood. The CDR3 loop is CASSFAGAVITYNEQFF. The CDR3, as DNA: TGTGCCAGCAGCTTTGCGGGAGCGGTGATAACCTACAATGAGCAGTTCTTC.